The 27 T cell receptor beta chains given below trace back to one sample, sequenced in a study of cytomegalovirus exposure and HLA in healthy donors. PCR was performed using 60 Vbeta and 13 Jbeta primers. Using immunoSEQ multiplex PCR, the repertoire was profiled, and TCRdb retains in-frame clones only, with some absent. The sample has about 200,000 clones, 85% to 90% seen once. Sequencing was carried out using PBMCs. The receptor source for this set is a woman aged 18-35 years in good health and CMV-seronegative.

This chain uses TRBV7-6 with TRBJ2-7; 7 bases match TRBD2. Germline assignment: CDR1 SGHVS and CDR2 FNYEAQ. The CDR3 consists of 14 residues. The J segment lost 0 bases and the V segment lost 5 bases, leaving 4 bases of the junction unmatched. CDR3 in DNA: TGTGCCAGCAGCCCCGGCGGGAGCTCCTACGAGCAGTACTTC. Amino acid sequence: CASSPGGSSYEQYF.

V and J are TRBV30 and TRBJ2-5; 7 bases align to TRBD2. V was pared by 1 base and J by 6 bases, with 8 bases of the junction left unmatched. Germline CDR1 GTSNPN, CDR2 SVGIG (reference sequence). The CDR3 extends over 14 amino acids. The CDR3 DNA follows: TGTGCCTGGAGTGGCACGGGGGGAGTACAGACCCAGTACTTC. It is translated as CAWSGTGGVQTQYF. Together with reference TRBV30 and TRBJ2-5, the CDR3 gives the full variable domain: SQTIHQWPATLVQPVGSPLSLECTVEGTSNPNLYWYRQAAGRGLQLLFYSVGIGQISSEVPQNLSASRPQDRQFILSSKKLLLSDSGFYLCAWSGTGGVQTQYFGPGTRLLVL.

This clone occurred once. This chain joins TRBV6-5 and TRBJ2-7; no clear D. V shed 6 bases and J shed 2 bases, with 5 bases lying between them. There are 11 residues in the CDR3. The V gene's germline CDR1 is MNHEY and CDR2 SVGAGI. Here the CDR3 DNA reads TGTGCCAGCAGGACTGCCTACGAGCAGTACTTC. Translating gives CASRTAYEQYF.

The J gene is TRBJ1-2, the V gene TRBV7-2; TRBD1 aligns across 7 bases. V lost 5 bases and J lost 2; bases outside the gene matches: 5. The CDR3 consists of 14 residues. Germline lookup yields CDR1 SGHTA and CDR2 FQGNSA. The CDR3 bases are TGTGCCAGCAGCCTGGGACAGTGGAACTATGGCTACACCTTC. This sequence encodes CASSLGQWNYGYTF. Combining the CDR3 with reference TRBV7-2 and TRBJ1-2 gives the whole variable domain GAGVSQSPSNKVTEKGKDVELRCDPISGHTALYWYRQSLGQGLEFLIYFQGNSAPDKSGLPSDRFSAERTGGSVSTLTIQRTQQEDSAVYLCASSLGQWNYGYTFGSGTRLTVV.

This sequence joins TRBV7-9 and TRBJ2-1; TRBD2 agrees at 13 bases. Germline CDR1 SEHNR, CDR2 FQNEAQ (reference sequence). The V gene end was trimmed by 5 bases and the J gene end by 9 bases; junction bases not matched to a gene: 13. This CDR3 has 17 amino acids. The CDR3 is CASSGPRLAGGRGEQFF. CDR3 coding DNA: TGTGCCAGCAGCGGACCAAGACTAGCGGGGGGAAGAGGTGAGCAGTTCTTC. The variable domain in full, completed from reference TRBV7-9 and TRBJ2-1, reads DTGVSQNPRHKITKRGQNVTFRCDPISEHNRLYWYRQTLGQGPEFLTYFQNEAQLEKSRLLSDRFSAERPKGSFSTLEIQRTEQGDSAMYLCASSGPRLAGGRGEQFFGPGTRLTVL.

In its sample, this clone was seen once. V gene TRBV5-1 combines with J gene TRBJ2-1; perhaps TRBD2 as D (6 bases). The V gene lost 2 bases and the J gene lost 1 base, with 10 bases spanning the gap. In germline, CDR1 is SGHRS, CDR2 YFSETQ. The CDR3 has 15 amino acids. The CDR3 DNA reads TGCGCCAGCAGCTTAAGCGGGCTTTCCTACAATGAGCAGTTCTTC. Protein sequence: CASSLSGLSYNEQFF.

The chain carries TRBV4-1 and TRBJ1-3; no reliable D call. Germline CDR1 and CDR2: MGHRA and YSYEKL. The CDR3 is made up of 16 amino acids. V lost 2 bases and J 0 bases, leaving 11 bases between the germline ends. The CDR3 reads CASSQPITYSGNTIYF. The CDR3 DNA is TGCGCCAGCAGCCAACCCATAACATACTCTGGAAACACCATATATTTT.

This clone was recorded a few times. CDR3 loop: CASSQEGGTSSYEQYF. CDR3 in DNA: TGCGCCAGCAGCCAAGAGGGGGGGACTTCCTCGTACGAGCAGTACTTC. V and J are TRBV4-1 and TRBJ2-7; 7 bases align to TRBD2. The CDR3 length is 16 residues. Germline-derived CDR1 and CDR2 are MGHRA and YSYEKL. J lost 4 bases, V lost 0 bases, and 9 bases had no gene match.

This rearrangement joins TRBV7-9 to TRBJ1-2; 7 bases line up with TRBD1. V trimming: 2 bases; J trimming: 5 bases; junction bases outside the gene matches: 14. There are 17 residues in the CDR3. Germline V gives CDR1 SEHNR, CDR2 FQNEAQ (reference sequence). CDR3 protein: CASSLLVYPGTDYGYTF. For the CDR3, the DNA is TGTGCCAGCAGCTTATTGGTTTATCCCGGGACAGATTATGGCTACACCTTC. Full variable domain (remainder filled in from reference TRBV7-9 and TRBJ1-2): DTGVSQNPRHKITKRGQNVTFRCDPISEHNRLYWYRQTLGQGPEFLTYFQNEAQLEKSRLLSDRFSAERPKGSFSTLEIQRTEQGDSAMYLCASSLLVYPGTDYGYTFGSGTRLTVV.

This chain joins TRBV21-1 and TRBJ2-7; the tabulated D call, TRBD2, remains unverified against the DNA. TRBV21-1 is classified as a pseudogene. The CDR3 contains 11 residues. The CDR3 spells CASSERDEQYF. CDR3 coding DNA: TGTGCCAGCAGCGAACGGGACGAGCAGTACTTC.

This sequence joins TRBV7-6 and TRBJ2-1; 10 positions agree with TRBD2. The junction had 13 bases not matched to a gene; V was cut back by 5 bases and J by 9 bases. CDR1 and CDR2 from the germline V gene are SGHVS and FNYEAQ. The CDR3 spans 16 residues. The CDR3: CASSEGTSDHLGEQFF. The CDR3 DNA is TGTGCCAGCAGCGAAGGGACTAGCGACCATTTGGGTGAGCAGTTCTTC.

This clone was seen once. The rearrangement links TRBV5-1 to TRBJ2-7, with TRBD1 identical over 7 bases. Germline V lookup: CDR1 SGHRS, CDR2 YFSETQ. This CDR3 is built from 14 residues. Losses at the gene ends were 4 bases for V and 1 base for J; bases not matched to a gene: 5. The CDR3 region is CASSLEDRSYEQYF. The CDR3 nucleotides read TGCGCCAGCAGCCTCGAGGACAGGTCCTACGAGCAGTACTTC.

This clone was seen only a few times. The chain is built from TRBV13 and TRBJ2-7, with D possibly TRBD1 on 5 matching bases. The CDR3 covers 12 residues. Germline assignment: CDR1 PRHDT and CDR2 FYEKMQ (reference sequence). Trimming removed 5 bases at V and 6 bases at J, with 11 bases between. The CDR3 DNA follows: TGTGCCAGCAGCGAGACAGATCTCGAGCAGTACTTC. Translation: CASSETDLEQYF.

The CDR3 sequence: CAWSRTGSLEQYF. Here the CDR3 DNA reads TGTGCCTGGAGTAGGACAGGGAGTCTCGAGCAGTACTTC. The genes are TRBV30 and TRBJ2-7; 8 bases agree with TRBD1. CDR1 and CDR2 (germline): GTSNPN, SVGIG (reference sequence). There are 13 residues in the CDR3. J was trimmed by 6 bases and V by 2 bases; bases with no gene match: 6.

This clone was recorded once. The rearrangement links TRBV7-6 to TRBJ2-1; perhaps TRBD2 as D (5 bases). V was shortened by 3 bases and J by 10 bases, with 13 bases between the two germline ends. Germline CDR1 reads SGHVS; CDR2 reads FNYEAQ. This CDR3 spans 13 amino acids. CDR3 sequence reads: CASSLRPSGEQFF. CDR3 coding DNA: TGTGCCAGCAGCTTGCGTCCCTCGGGAGAGCAGTTCTTC.

The chain links TRBV7-6 to TRBJ1-5, with D hard to call. The ends were cut back, 1 base at V and 7 bases at J, with 8 bases in the middle. From germline, CDR1 is SGHVS and CDR2 FNYEAQ. The CDR3 totals 13 residues. CDR3 loop: CASSLGSEQPQHF. The CDR3 region has the DNA TGTGCCAGCAGCTTAGGATCGGAGCAGCCCCAGCATTTT.

The rearrangement uses TRBV7-9 and TRBJ1-3; 8 bases match TRBD1. Per the germline V gene, CDR1 is SEHNR and CDR2 is FQNEAQ (reference sequence). This CDR3 contains 16 residues. J gave up 3 bases and V 4 bases, and 8 bases lay outside the gene matches. CDR3 amino acids: CASSSTQTGVGNTIYF. The CDR3 nucleotides read TGTGCCAGCAGCTCGACCCAGACAGGGGTTGGAAACACCATATATTTT.

The chain is built from TRBV6-4 and TRBJ1-2, with 7 bases that match TRBD1. CDR3 size: 13 residues. J was trimmed by 3 bases and V by 6 bases; bases with no gene match: 4. Germline lookup yields CDR1 MRHNA and CDR2 SNTAGT. CDR3 nucleotides: TGTGCCAGCAGGGGGACAGCGGACTATGGCTACACCTTC. Translation gives CASRGTADYGYTF.

This clone was detected only a few times. This chain links TRBV6-6 with TRBJ1-1; perhaps TRBD1 as D (5 bases). Germline values: CDR1 MNHNY, CDR2 SVGAGI (reference sequence). There are 13 residues in the CDR3. Trimming shortened V by 0 bases and J by 9 bases, and 11 bases separated the two germline ends. CDR3 coding DNA: TGTGCCAGCAGTTACTCGGACAAGAACCAAGCTTTCTTT. Its translation is CASSYSDKNQAFF.

The rearrangement joins TRBV6-1 to TRBJ1-1, with D tentatively TRBD1 (6 bases). Germline values: CDR1 MNHNS, CDR2 SASEGT. The CDR3 covers 15 residues. V gave up 5 bases and J gave up 0 bases, with 13 bases separating them. The DNA for the CDR3 is TGTGCCAGCAGTATACAGGGTGTCATGAACACTGAAGCTTTCTTT. Amino acids: CASSIQGVMNTEAFF.

This clone was counted a few times. Written as DNA, the CDR3 is TGTGCCAGCAGCTTGGCAGGGACAGGTGACGAAAAACTGTTTTTT. Translation gives CASSLAGTGDEKLFF. The rearrangement joins TRBV5-4 to TRBJ1-4, with 8 bases lining up with TRBD1. There are 15 residues in the CDR3. V was pared by 0 bases and J by 8 bases, with 6 bases of the junction left unmatched. Per germline, CDR1 SGHNT and CDR2 YYREEE (reference sequence).

This chain links TRBV18 with TRBJ1-2, with 7 nucleotides matching TRBD1. V shed 3 bases, J shed 4 bases, and the junction held 2 bases outside the gene matches. CDR1 and CDR2 (germline): KGHSH, LQKENI. The CDR3 totals 13 residues. The CDR3 sequence: CASSPGQSYGYTF. CDR3 sequence (DNA): TGTGCCAGCTCACCGGGACAGAGCTATGGCTACACCTTC.

V usage is TRBV6-1 and J usage is TRBJ1-1; 12 nucleotides agree with TRBD1. The CDR3 extends over 15 amino acids. The junction had 7 bases not matched to a gene; V was cut back by 4 bases and J by 7 bases. Germline values: CDR1 MNHNS, CDR2 SASEGT. CDR3 sequence: CASSGRDRGLGEAFF. The DNA for the CDR3 is TGTGCCAGCAGTGGCCGGGACAGGGGGCTTGGTGAAGCTTTCTTT.

This chain joins TRBV5-1 and TRBJ2-7, with 10 bases matching TRBD2. The ends lost 4 bases at V and 5 bases at J; junction bases unmatched: 9. The CDR3 is 15 residues long. Germline V gene lookup returns CDR1 SGHRS and CDR2 YFSETQ. The CDR3 nucleotides are TGCGCCAGCAGCCCAAAGCGGGAGGGCCCAGACGAGCAGTACTTC. Its translation is CASSPKREGPDEQYF.

This clone occurred a few times. The same CDR3 is also encoded by other DNA sequences in this sample. The V call is TRBV4-1, the J call TRBJ2-1; TRBD1 matches at 10 bases. CDR3 length: 15 amino acids. The germline CDR1 and CDR2 sequences are MGHRA and YSYEKL. Unmatched junction bases numbered 2, after V lost 0 bases and J lost 6 bases. CDR3 nucleotides: TGCGCCAGCAGCCAAGAGGGACAGGGGCGCAATGAGCAGTTCTTC. It specifies CASSQEGQGRNEQFF.

The chain joins TRBV5-1 to TRBJ1-2; D remains unclear. Germline values: CDR1 SGHRS, CDR2 YFSETQ. This CDR3 has 13 amino acids. V lost 0 bases and J lost 2, with 5 bases in between. The CDR3: CASSLDRNYGYTF. In DNA, the CDR3 is TGCGCCAGCAGCTTGGACAGAAACTATGGCTACACCTTC.

The chain uses TRBV7-9 and TRBJ2-3; D is undetermined. Germline lookup yields CDR1 SEHNR and CDR2 FQNEAQ (reference sequence). The V and J ends lost 5 bases and 2 bases respectively, with 5 bases between them. The CDR3 spans 12 residues. The CDR3 sequence: CASSPFTDTQYF. In nucleotides, the CDR3 is TGTGCCAGCAGCCCCTTCACAGATACGCAGTATTTT.